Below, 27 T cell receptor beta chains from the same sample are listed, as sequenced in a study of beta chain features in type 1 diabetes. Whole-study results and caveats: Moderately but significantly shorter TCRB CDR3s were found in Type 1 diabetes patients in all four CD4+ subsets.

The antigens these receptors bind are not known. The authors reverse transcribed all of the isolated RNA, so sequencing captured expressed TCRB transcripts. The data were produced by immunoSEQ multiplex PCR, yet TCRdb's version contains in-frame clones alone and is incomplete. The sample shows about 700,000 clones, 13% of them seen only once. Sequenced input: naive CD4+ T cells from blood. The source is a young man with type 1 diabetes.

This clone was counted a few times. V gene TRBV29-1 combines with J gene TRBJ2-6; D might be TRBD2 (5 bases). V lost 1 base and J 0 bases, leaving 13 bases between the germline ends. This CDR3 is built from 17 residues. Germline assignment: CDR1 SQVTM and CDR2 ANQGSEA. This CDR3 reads CSVEVPTNSSGANVLTF. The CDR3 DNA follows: TGCAGCGTTGAAGTCCCGACTAACAGCTCTGGGGCCAACGTCCTGACTTTC.

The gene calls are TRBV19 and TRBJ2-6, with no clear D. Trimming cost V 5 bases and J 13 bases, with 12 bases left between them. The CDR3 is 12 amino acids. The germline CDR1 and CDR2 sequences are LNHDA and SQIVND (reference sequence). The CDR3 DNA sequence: TGTGCCAGTAGTCCACCACTGGGAGTCCTGACTTTC. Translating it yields CASSPPLGVLTF.

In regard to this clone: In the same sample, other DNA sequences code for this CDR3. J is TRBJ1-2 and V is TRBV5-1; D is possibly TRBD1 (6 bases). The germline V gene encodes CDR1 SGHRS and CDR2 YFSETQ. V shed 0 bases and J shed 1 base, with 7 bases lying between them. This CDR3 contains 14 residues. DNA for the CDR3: TGCGCCAGCAGCTTGGGACAGGTTAACTATGGCTACACCTTC. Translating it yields CASSLGQVNYGYTF.

The CDR3 reads CASIPSGEGTQYF. Written as DNA, the CDR3 is TGTGCCAGCATCCCTTCGGGCGAGGGTACGCAGTATTTT. The chain carries TRBV6-6 and TRBJ2-3, with D tentatively TRBD2 (5 bases). V lost 7 bases to trimming and J lost 8 bases, with 16 bases between them. Per germline, CDR1 MNHNY and CDR2 SVGAGI (reference sequence). The CDR3 is made up of 13 amino acids.

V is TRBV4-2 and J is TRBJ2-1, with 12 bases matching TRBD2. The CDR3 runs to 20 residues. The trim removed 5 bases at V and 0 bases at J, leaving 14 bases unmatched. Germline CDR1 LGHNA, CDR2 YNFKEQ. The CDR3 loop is CASSGPFRLAGGSSYNEQFF. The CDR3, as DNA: TGTGCCAGCAGCGGCCCGTTTAGGCTAGCGGGGGGGAGCTCCTACAATGAGCAGTTCTTC.

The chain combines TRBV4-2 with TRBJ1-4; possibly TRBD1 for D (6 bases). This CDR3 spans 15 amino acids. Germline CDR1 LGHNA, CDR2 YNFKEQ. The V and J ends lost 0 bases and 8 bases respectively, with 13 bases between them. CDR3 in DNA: TGTGCCAGCAGCCAAGATAGACAGGTTACCGAAAAACTGTTTTTT. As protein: CASSQDRQVTEKLFF.

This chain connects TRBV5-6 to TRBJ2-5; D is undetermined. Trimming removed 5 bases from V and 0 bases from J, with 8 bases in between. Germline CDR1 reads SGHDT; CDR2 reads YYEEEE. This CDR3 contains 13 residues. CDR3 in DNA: TGTGCCAGCAGGGGTCCAAACCAAGAGACCCAGTACTTC. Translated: CASRGPNQETQYF.

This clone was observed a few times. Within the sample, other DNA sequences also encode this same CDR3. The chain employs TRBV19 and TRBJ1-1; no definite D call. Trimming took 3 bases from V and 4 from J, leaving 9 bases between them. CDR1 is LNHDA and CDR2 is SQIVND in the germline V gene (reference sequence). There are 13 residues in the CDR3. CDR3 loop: CASSIPGSTEAFF. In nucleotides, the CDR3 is TGTGCCAGTAGTATTCCGGGGTCCACTGAAGCTTTCTTT.

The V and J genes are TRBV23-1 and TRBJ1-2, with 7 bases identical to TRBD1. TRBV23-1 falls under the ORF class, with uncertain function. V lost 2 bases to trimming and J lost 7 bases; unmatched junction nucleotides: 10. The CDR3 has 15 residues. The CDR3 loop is CASSQVDRRVGGYTF. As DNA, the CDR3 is TGCGCCAGCAGTCAAGTGGACAGGCGGGTCGGTGGCTACACCTTC.

CDR3 sequence reads: CASSPDPDRVSEQYF. In DNA, the CDR3 is TGTGCCAGCAGTCCCGACCCCGACAGGGTATCCGAGCAGTACTTC. This chain joins TRBV6-5 and TRBJ2-7; TRBD1 matches at 7 bases. The CDR3 consists of 15 residues. Per the germline V gene, CDR1 is MNHEY and CDR2 is SVGAGI. The junction had 13 bases not matched to a gene; V was cut back by 5 bases and J by 6 bases.

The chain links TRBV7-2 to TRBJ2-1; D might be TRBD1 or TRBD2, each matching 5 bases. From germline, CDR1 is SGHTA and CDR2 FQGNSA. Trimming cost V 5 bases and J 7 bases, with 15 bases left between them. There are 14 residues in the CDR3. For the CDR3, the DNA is TGTGCCAGCAGCCCGACCGGGACCAGGAATGAGCAGTTCTTC. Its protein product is CASSPTGTRNEQFF.

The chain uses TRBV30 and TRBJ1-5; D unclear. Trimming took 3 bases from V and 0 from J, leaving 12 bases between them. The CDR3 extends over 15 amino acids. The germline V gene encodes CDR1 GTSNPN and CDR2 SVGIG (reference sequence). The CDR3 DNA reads TGTGCCTGGAGCTCACGTACTTTTAGCAATCAGCCCCAGCATTTT. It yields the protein CAWSSRTFSNQPQHF.

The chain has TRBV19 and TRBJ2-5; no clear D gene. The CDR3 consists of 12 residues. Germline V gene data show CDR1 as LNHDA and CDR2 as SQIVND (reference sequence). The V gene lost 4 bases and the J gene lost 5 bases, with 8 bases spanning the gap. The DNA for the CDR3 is TGTGCCAGTAGTACGCTTAAGGAGACCCAGTACTTC. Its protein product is CASSTLKETQYF.

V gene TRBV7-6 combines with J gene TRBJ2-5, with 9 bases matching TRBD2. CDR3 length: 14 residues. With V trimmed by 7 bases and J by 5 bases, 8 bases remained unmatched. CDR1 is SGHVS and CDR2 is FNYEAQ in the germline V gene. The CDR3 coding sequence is TGTGCCAGCACCTTTAGCGGGGGTGGGGAGACCCAGTACTTC. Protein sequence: CASTFSGGGETQYF.

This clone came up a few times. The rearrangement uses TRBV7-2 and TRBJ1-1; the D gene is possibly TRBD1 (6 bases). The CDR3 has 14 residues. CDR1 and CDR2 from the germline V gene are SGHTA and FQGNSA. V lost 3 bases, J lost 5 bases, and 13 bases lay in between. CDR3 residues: CASSLAQGWTEAFF. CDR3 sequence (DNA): TGTGCCAGCAGCTTGGCACAGGGATGGACTGAAGCTTTCTTT.

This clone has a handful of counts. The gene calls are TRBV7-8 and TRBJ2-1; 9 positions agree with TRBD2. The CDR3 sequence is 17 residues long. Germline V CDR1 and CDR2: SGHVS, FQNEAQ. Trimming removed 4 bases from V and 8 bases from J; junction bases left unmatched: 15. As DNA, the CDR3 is TGTGCCAGCAGCTCCCCCTGGGGAGCGGGGGGTGTGGATGAGCAGTTCTTC. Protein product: CASSSPWGAGGVDEQFF.

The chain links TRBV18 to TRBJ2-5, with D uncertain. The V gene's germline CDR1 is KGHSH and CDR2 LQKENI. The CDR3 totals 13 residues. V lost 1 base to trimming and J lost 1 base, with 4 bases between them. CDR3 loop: CASSPRTQETQYF. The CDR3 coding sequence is TGTGCCAGCTCACCACGCACCCAAGAGACCCAGTACTTC.

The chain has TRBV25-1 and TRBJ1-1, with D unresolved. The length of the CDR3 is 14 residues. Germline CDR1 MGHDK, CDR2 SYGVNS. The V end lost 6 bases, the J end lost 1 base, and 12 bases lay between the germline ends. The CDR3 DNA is TGTGCCAGCAGGCGATGGACTGAGAACACTGAAGCTTTCTTT. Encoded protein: CASRRWTENTEAFF.

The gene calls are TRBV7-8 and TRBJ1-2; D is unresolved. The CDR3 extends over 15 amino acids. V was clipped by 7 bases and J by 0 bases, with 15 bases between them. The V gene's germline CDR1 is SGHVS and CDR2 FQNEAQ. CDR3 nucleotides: TGTGCCAGCACCCACCGGCCGATAGCTAACTATGGCTACACCTTC. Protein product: CASTHRPIANYGYTF. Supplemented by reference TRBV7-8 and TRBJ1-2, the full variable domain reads GAGVSQSPRYKVAKRGQDVALRCDPISGHVSLFWYQQALGQGPEFLTYFQNEAQLDKSGLPSDRFFAERPEGSVSTLKIQRTQQEDSAVYLCASTHRPIANYGYTFGSGTRLTVV.

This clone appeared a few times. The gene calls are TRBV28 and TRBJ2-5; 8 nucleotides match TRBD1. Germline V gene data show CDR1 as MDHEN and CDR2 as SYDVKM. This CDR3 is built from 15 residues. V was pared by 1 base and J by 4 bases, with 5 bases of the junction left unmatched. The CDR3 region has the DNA TGTGCCAGCAGTTTATTCGGGACAGGAGGAGAGACCCAGTACTTC. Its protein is CASSLFGTGGETQYF.

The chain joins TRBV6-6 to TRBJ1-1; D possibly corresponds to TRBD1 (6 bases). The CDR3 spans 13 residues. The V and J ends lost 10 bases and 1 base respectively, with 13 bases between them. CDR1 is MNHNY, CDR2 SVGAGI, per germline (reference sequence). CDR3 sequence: CATRGRENTEAFF. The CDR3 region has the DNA TGTGCCACCAGGGGACGGGAGAACACTGAAGCTTTCTTT.

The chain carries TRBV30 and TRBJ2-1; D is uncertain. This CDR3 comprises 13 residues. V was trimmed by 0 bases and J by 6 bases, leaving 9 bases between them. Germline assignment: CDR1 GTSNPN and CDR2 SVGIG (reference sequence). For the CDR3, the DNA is TGTGCCTGGAGTGTACAAGGGATCAATGAGCAGTTCTTC. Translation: CAWSVQGINEQFF.

The CDR3 nucleotides read TGTGCCAGCAGTTACGGCAGGGCGCACAATGAGCAGTTCTTC. Its translation is CASSYGRAHNEQFF. The chain employs TRBV6-5 and TRBJ2-1, with D tentatively TRBD1 (5 bases). V was pared by 2 bases and J by 5 bases, with 10 bases between. The CDR3 totals 14 residues. Germline values: CDR1 MNHEY, CDR2 SVGAGI.

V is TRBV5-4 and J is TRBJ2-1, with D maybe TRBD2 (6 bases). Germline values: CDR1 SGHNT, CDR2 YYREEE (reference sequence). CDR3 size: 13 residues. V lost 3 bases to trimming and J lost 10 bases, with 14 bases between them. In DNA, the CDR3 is TGTGCCAGCAGCTATCCGGGACTCCCGGAGCAGTTCTTC. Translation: CASSYPGLPEQFF.

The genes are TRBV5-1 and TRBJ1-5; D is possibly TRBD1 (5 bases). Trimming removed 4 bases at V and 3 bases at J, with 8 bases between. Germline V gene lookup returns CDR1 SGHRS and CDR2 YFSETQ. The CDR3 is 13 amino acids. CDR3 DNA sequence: TGCGCCAGCAGCCGTGGGGCCAATCAGCCCCAGCATTTT. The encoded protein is CASSRGANQPQHF.

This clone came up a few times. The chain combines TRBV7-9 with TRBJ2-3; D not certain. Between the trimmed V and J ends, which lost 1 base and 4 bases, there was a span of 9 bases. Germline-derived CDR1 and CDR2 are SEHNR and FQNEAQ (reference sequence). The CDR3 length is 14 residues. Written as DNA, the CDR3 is TGTGCCAGCAGCTTAGACGGTGGTCCAGATACGCAGTATTTT. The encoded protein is CASSLDGGPDTQYF.

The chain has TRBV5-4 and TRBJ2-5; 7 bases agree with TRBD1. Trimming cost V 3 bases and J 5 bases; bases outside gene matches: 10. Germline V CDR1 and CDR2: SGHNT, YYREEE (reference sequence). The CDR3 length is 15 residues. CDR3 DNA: TGTGCCAGCAGCTCTGGGGGACAGCTGGGGGAGACCCAGTACTTC. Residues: CASSSGGQLGETQYF.